This TCR beta chain was sequenced in a study of T-cell memory formation after mild COVID-19. The overall study: Clusters of TCRs were largely donor specific. Findings and caveats of the study: Still unconfirmed is whether the second-wave clones peaking on day 37 recognized SARS-CoV-2. Chiefly within CM and EM were the contracting CD4+ clones; CD8+ ones were within EMRA.

TCRdb called the 5' RACE reads again in MiXCR, with one record for every CDR3 protein. The sample has fewer than 350,000 distinct CDR3 sequences; about 15% are singletons. Trimming took 1 base from V and 6 from J, leaving 7 bases between them. Per germline, CDR1 MGHRA and CDR2 YSYEKL. The CDR3 length is 13 residues. Comment on this clonotype: Its antigen is not known.

The V call is TRBV4-1, the J call TRBJ1-5; D not certain. The sequenced sample was PBMCs or a T cell subset sorted from them (not recorded which). The clonotype originates from a man aged 18-30 years who had mild COVID-19 (a few samples of this study predate the infection). Cell type and time point are not known. The CDR3 is CASSQGVFQPQHF. The CDR3 DNA sequence: TGCGCCAGCAGCCAAGGGGTTTTTCAGCCCCAGCATTTT.